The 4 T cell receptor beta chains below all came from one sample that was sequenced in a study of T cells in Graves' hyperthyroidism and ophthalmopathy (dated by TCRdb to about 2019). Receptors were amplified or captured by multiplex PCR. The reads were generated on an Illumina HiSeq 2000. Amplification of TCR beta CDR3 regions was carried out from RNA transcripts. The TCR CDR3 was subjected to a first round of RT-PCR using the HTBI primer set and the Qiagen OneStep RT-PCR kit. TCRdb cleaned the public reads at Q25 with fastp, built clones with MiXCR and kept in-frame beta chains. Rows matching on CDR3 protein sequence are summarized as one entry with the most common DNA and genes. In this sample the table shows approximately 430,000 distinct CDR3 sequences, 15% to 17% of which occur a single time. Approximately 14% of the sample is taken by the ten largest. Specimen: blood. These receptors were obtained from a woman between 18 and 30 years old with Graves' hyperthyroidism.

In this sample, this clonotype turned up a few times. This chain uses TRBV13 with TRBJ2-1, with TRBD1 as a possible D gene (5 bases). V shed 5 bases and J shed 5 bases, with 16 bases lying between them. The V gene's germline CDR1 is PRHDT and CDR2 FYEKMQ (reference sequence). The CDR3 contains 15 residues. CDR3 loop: CASSLRGKWDNEQFF. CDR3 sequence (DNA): TGTGCCAGCAGCCTAAGGGGAAAGTGGGACAATGAGCAGTTCTTC.

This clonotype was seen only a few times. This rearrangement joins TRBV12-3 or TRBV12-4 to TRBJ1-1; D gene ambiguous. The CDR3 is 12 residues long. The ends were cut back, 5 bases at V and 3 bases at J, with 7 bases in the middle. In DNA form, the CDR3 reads TGTGCCAGCAGTCCTCGTTACACTGAAGCTTTCTTT. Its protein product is CASSPRYTEAFF.

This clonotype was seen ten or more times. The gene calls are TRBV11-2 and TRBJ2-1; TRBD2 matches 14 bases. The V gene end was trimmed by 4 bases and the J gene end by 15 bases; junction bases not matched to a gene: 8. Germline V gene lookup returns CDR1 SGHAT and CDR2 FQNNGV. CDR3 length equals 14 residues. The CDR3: CASSSGTSGGKPFF. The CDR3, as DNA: TGTGCCAGCAGCTCAGGGACTAGCGGGGGTAAACCGTTCTTC.

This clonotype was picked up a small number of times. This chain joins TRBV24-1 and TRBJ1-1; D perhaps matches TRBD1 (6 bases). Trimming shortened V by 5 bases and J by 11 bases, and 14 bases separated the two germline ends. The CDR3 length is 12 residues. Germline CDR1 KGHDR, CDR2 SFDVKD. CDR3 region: CATSGEQGEAFF. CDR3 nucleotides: TGTGCCACCAGTGGGGAACAGGGAGAGGCTTTCTTT.